A selection of T cell receptor beta chains follows, all from one sample in a study of early T cells in non-severe SARS-CoV-2 infection. Each CDR3 protein is one row after TCRdb ran MiXCR on the 5' RACE reads. The table includes approximately 41,000 distinct CDR3 sequences, roughly 4.8% detected once. Sequencing used whole blood. The origin of the receptors is an adult who was a healthcare worker with PCR-confirmed SARS-CoV-2 infection or an uninfected control (not recorded which). CDR3s include the opening cysteine and the closing phenylalanine or tryptophan. A D gene is named only where the DNA matches it firmly. Size tells how often a clone was seen (once, few, many) or the class of an expanded clone, and some rows leave it out.

D	size	J	V	CDR3	DNA
TRBD2	many	TRBJ2-2	TRBV4-1	CASSQGLAGNGELFF	TGCGCCAGCAGCCAAGGACTAGCGGGCAACGGGGAGCTGTTTTTT
.	many	TRBJ2-4	TRBV6-1	CASSESLIGIQYF	TGTGCCAGCAGTGAATCCCTGATCGGCATTCAGTACTTC
.	many	TRBJ2-6	TRBV27	CASKAAGANVLTF	TGTGCCAGCAAGGCAGCTGGGGCCAACGTCCTGACTTTC
.	few	TRBJ2-3	TRBV5-1	CASRGAPSTDTQYF	TGCGCCAGCAGAGGGGCGCCCAGCACAGATACGCAGTATTTT
.	many	TRBJ2-7	TRBV4-1	CASSQVTAYEQYF	TGCGCCAGCAGCCAAGTTACTGCCTACGAGCAGTACTTC
TRBD2	many	TRBJ2-7	TRBV4-2	CASGQVAGTYEQYF	TGTGCCAGCGGCCAGGTAGCGGGGACCTACGAGCAGTACTTC
.	many	TRBJ1-3	TRBV3-1	CASSQAGVRPENTIYF	TGTGCCAGCAGCCAGGCGGGAGTCCGGCCTGAAAACACCATATATTTT
TRBD1	many	TRBJ2-1	TRBV11-2	CASSIRQGDYNEQFF	TGTGCCAGCAGCATCAGACAGGGAGATTACAATGAGCAGTTCTTC
.	many	TRBJ2-1	TRBV15	CATSRDADTSSYNEQFF	TGTGCCACCAGCAGAGATGCGGACACGAGCTCCTACAATGAGCAGTTCTTC
TRBD2	many	TRBJ2-3	TRBV18	CASSPEAGSTDTQYF	TGTGCCAGCTCACCGGAAGCGGGGAGCACAGATACGCAGTATTTT
.	.	TRBJ1-6	TRBV7-2	CASSLTPPTLHF	TGTGCCAGCAGCTTAACCCCTCCGACCCTCCACTTT
TRBD2	many	TRBJ2-1	TRBV13	CASSIRRLAVNEQFF	TGTGCCAGCAGCATCCGCCGACTAGCAGTCAATGAGCAGTTCTTC
.	few	TRBJ2-7	TRBV30	CAWSVSGFYEQYF	TGTGCCTGGAGTGTTTCGGGTTTCTACGAGCAGTACTTC
TRBD2	many	TRBJ2-1	TRBV5-1	CASSLGGGPQGEQFF	TGCGCCAGCAGCTTGGGCGGGGGGCCACAAGGGGAGCAGTTCTTC
TRBD1	.	TRBJ1-1	TRBV6-2/TRBV6-3	CASSYSRGLLGNTEAFF	TGTGCCAGCAGTTACTCGAGGGGGCTTCTTGGTAACACTGAAGCTTTCTTT
.	.	TRBJ1-1	TRBV7-9	CASSLGMMNTEAFF	TGTGCCAGCAGCTTAGGGATGATGAACACTGAAGCTTTCTTT
.	many	TRBJ2-1	TRBV11-3	CASSQDPASSNEQFF	TGTGCCAGCAGCCAAGACCCAGCTTCCTCCAATGAGCAGTTCTTC
.	few	TRBJ2-3	TRBV7-2	CASSLRRAADTQYF	TGTGCCAGCAGCTTAAGGCGGGCGGCAGATACGCAGTATTTT
.	.	TRBJ2-3	TRBV3-1	CASSRQDGTQYF	TGTGCCAGCAGCCGACAGGACGGGACGCAGTATTTT
TRBD2	many	TRBJ2-5	TRBV5-4	CAGRLAGQETQYF	TGTGCCGGCAGACTAGCGGGACAAGAGACCCAGTACTTC
TRBD1	many	TRBJ1-5	TRBV29-1	CSVLQGAGQPQHF	TGCAGCGTCCTACAGGGGGCAGGTCAGCCCCAGCATTTT
.	many	TRBJ2-6	TRBV29-1	CSAAGFSGANVLTF	TGCAGCGCCGCCGGGTTCTCTGGGGCCAACGTCCTGACTTTC
.	many	TRBJ2-1	TRBV6-1	CASSERREQFF	TGTGCCAGCAGTGAACGACGTGAGCAGTTCTTC
TRBD1	many	TRBJ2-7	TRBV11-2	CASSPTPGQGSYEQYF	TGTGCCAGCAGCCCTACTCCGGGACAGGGTTCCTACGAGCAGTACTTC
TRBD2	once	TRBJ2-3	TRBV13	CASSLGGTSFPDTQYF	TGTGCCAGCAGCTTAGGAGGGACTAGCTTCCCAGATACGCAGTATTTT
.	few	TRBJ1-6	TRBV3-1	CASSPLRGSGSPLHF	TGTGCCAGCAGCCCGCTACGGGGGTCGGGGTCACCCCTCCACTTT
TRBD1	.	TRBJ2-6	TRBV18	CASSLGTGRSGANVLTF	TGTGCCAGCTCACTGGGGACAGGCCGCTCTGGGGCCAACGTCCTGACTTTC
.	many	TRBJ1-5	TRBV2	CASSDDGGANQPQHF	TGTGCCAGCAGTGACGACGGGGGCGCCAATCAGCCCCAGCATTTT
.	.	TRBJ2-5	TRBV3-1	CASSLMETRVETQYF	TGTGCCAGCAGCCTAATGGAGACCCGTGTGGAGACCCAGTACTTC
.	many	TRBJ2-2	TRBV5-1	CASSLDRASTGELFF	TGCGCCAGCAGCTTGGACAGGGCATCAACCGGGGAGCTGTTTTTT
.	medium-sized	TRBJ2-3	TRBV7-9	CASSPGLRSTDTQYF	TGTGCCAGCAGTCCCGGACTCCGAAGCACAGATACGCAGTATTTT
TRBD1	many	TRBJ1-1	TRBV20-1	CSASDRAVTEAFF	TGCAGTGCTAGTGACAGGGCGGTGACTGAAGCTTTCTTT
.	many	TRBJ2-6	TRBV7-2	CASSLGLDKVNSGANVLTF	TGTGCCAGCAGCTTAGGTCTAGACAAAGTCAACTCTGGGGCCAACGTCCTGACTTTC
.	few	TRBJ2-5	TRBV3-1	CASSQELPETQYF	TGTGCCAGCAGCCAAGAACTTCCAGAGACCCAGTACTTC
.	many	TRBJ1-6	TRBV4-1	CASSQEGEVRPGSPLHF	TGCGCCAGCAGCCAAGAGGGTGAGGTTCGGCCAGGTTCACCCCTCCACTTT
TRBD2	many	TRBJ2-3	TRBV27	CASSQSSGGTDTQYF	TGTGCCAGCAGTCAATCTAGCGGGGGCACAGATACGCAGTATTTT
.	many	TRBJ2-2	TRBV12-3/TRBV12-4	CASSLAGANTGELFF	TGTGCCAGCAGTTTAGCGGGCGCGAACACCGGGGAGCTGTTTTTT
TRBD1	many	TRBJ1-4	TRBV18	CASSPNRGRLSEKLFF	TGTGCCAGCTCACCAAATAGGGGGCGGTTGAGTGAAAAACTGTTTTTT
TRBD1	many	TRBJ1-1	TRBV10-3	CAISRTGDDTEAFF	TGTGCCATCAGCCGGACAGGGGATGACACTGAAGCTTTCTTT
.	many	TRBJ1-2	TRBV12-3/TRBV12-4	CASSFVQEGYTF	TGTGCCAGCAGTTTCGTTCAAGAGGGCTACACCTTC
.	few	TRBJ2-3	TRBV4-1	CASSQEAPRTDTQYF	TGCGCCAGCAGCCAAGAAGCCCCGCGAACGGATACGCAGTATTTT
TRBD2	many	TRBJ2-3	TRBV6-5	CASSYSLAGGTDTQYF	TGTGCCAGCAGTTACAGCCTAGCGGGGGGCACAGATACGCAGTATTTT
TRBD1	medium-sized	TRBJ1-3	TRBV13	CASSLDRVSGNTIYF	TGTGCCAGCAGTTTGGACAGGGTCTCTGGAAACACCATATATTTT
TRBD2	.	TRBJ2-1	TRBV4-1	CASSQAGLAKYNEQFF	TGCGCCAGCAGCCAGGCCGGACTAGCTAAATACAATGAGCAGTTCTTC
.	many	TRBJ2-3	TRBV10-2	CASSGTASTDTQYF	TGCGCCAGCAGCGGGACTGCGAGCACAGATACGCAGTATTTT
.	many	TRBJ1-6	TRBV30	CAWSARTHYNSPLHF	TGTGCCTGGAGTGCCAGGACTCACTATAATTCACCCCTCCATTTT
.	many	TRBJ2-7	TRBV6-2/TRBV6-3	CATQSSVGEQYF	TGTGCCACCCAGAGCAGTGTGGGCGAGCAGTACTTC
TRBD2	many	TRBJ2-1	TRBV12-3/TRBV12-4	CASSYSSGGHIEQFF	TGTGCCAGCAGTTACTCTAGCGGGGGGCACATCGAGCAGTTCTTC
.	.	TRBJ1-1	TRBV7-9	CASSLGSRAPGTEAFF	TGTGCCAGCAGCTTAGGTTCCAGGGCCCCTGGGACTGAAGCTTTCTTT
TRBD2	few	TRBJ2-1	TRBV4-2	CASSQDLNGGTYNEQFF	TGTGCCAGCAGCCAAGATCTCAACGGGGGGACGTACAATGAGCAGTTCTTC
.	many	TRBJ1-2	TRBV3-1	CASSQDLGNGYTF	TGTGCCAGCAGCCAAGATCTAGGTAATGGCTACACCTTC
.	.	TRBJ2-7	TRBV5-1	CASSFSYGVDEQYF	TGCGCCAGCAGCTTCTCCTACGGGGTCGACGAGCAGTACTTC
.	few	TRBJ1-6	TRBV2	CASSVDSTNSPLHF	TGTGCCAGCAGTGTCGACAGCACCAATTCACCCCTCCACTTT